The TCR beta chain described here comes from a study of blood T cells in healthy people across ages. The V end lost 3 bases, the J end lost 10 bases, and 18 bases lay between the germline ends. This CDR3 comprises 14 residues. Germline V CDR1 and CDR2: DFQATT, SNEGSKA (reference sequence). Sample-barcoded 5' priming and a J-beta primer mix drove a second PCR of about 6 to 12 cycles. TCRdb fed the 5' RACE reads into MiXCR, producing one record per CDR3 protein. The data contain roughly 500,000 distinct CDR3 sequences, 25% to 30% of them seen just once; the ten biggest clones take up roughly 18%. Study-wide results and limits: Age showed a roughly linear inverse relationship with TCR beta diversity per million T cells. Strongly correlated with naive T cell percentage was TCR beta diversity.

This clonotype was seen once. Its target is not known. The chain has TRBV20-1 and TRBJ1-4; perhaps TRBD1 as D (6 bases). This TCR came from a woman in her 70s in good health. Sequencing used blood. The CDR3 reads CSASREGGRTKLFF. CDR3 DNA sequence: TGCAGTGCTAGTCGAGAGGGGGGGCGCACAAAACTGTTTTTT.